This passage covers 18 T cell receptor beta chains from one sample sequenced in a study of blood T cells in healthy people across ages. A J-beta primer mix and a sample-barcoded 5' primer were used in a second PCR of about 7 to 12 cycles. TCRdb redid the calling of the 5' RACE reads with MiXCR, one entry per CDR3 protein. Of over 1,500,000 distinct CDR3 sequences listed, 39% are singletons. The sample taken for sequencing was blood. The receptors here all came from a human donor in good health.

CDR3: CASSHSSLRTSGGQTQYF. CDR3 in DNA: TGTGCCAGCAGCCATAGTTCCCTTAGGACTAGCGGGGGACAGACCCAGTACTTC. V gene TRBV7-9 combines with J gene TRBJ2-5; 13 positions agree with TRBD2. The germline gives CDR1 SEHNR, CDR2 FQNEAQ (reference sequence). The trim removed 5 bases at V and 6 bases at J, leaving 15 bases unmatched. CDR3 length: 18 residues.

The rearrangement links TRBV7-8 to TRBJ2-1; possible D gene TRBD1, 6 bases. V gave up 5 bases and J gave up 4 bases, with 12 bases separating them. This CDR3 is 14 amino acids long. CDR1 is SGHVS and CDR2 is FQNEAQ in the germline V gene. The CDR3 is CASSRGQIYNEQFF. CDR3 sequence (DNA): TGTGCCAGCAGCCGAGGACAGATTTACAATGAGCAGTTCTTC. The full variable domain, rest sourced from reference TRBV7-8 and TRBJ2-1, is GAGVSQSPRYKVAKRGQDVALRCDPISGHVSLFWYQQALGQGPEFLTYFQNEAQLDKSGLPSDRFFAERPEGSVSTLKIQRTQQEDSAVYLCASSRGQIYNEQFFGPGTRLTVL.

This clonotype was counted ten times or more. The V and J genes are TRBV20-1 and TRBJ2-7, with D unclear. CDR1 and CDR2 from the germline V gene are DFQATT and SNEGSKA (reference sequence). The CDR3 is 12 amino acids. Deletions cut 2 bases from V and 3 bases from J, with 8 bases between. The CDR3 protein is CSARSRIYEQYF. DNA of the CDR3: TGCAGTGCTAGATCCAGGATCTACGAGCAGTACTTC.

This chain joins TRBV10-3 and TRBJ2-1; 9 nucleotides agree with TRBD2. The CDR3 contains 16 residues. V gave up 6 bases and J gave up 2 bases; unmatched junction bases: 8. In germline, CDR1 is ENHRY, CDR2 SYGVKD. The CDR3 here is CAISDYSSGAYNEQFF. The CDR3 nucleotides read TGTGCCATCAGCGACTATTCTAGCGGGGCCTACAATGAGCAGTTCTTC.

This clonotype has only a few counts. The CDR3 is CASSLQGRNNSPLHF. The CDR3 DNA follows: TGCGCCAGCAGCCTACAGGGGAGGAATAATTCACCCCTCCACTTT. V gene TRBV5-1 combines with J gene TRBJ1-6; 7 bases are a match to TRBD1. Germline V gives CDR1 SGHRS, CDR2 YFSETQ. This CDR3 region has 15 residues. V was pared by 4 bases and J by 5 bases, with 6 bases of the junction left unmatched.

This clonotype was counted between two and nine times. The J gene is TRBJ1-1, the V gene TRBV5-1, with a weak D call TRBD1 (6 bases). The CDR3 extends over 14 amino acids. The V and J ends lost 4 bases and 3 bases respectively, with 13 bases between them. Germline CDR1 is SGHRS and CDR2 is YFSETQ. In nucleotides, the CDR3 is TGCGCCAGCAGCGGCCAGGGGCTGCACACTGAAGCTTTCTTT. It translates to CASSGQGLHTEAFF. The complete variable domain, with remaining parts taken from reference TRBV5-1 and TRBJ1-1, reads KAGVTQTPRYLIKTRGQQVTLSCSPISGHRSVSWYQQTPGQGLQFLFEYFSETQRNKGNFPGRFSGRQFSNSRSEMNVSTLELGDSALYLCASSGQGLHTEAFFGQGTRLTVV.

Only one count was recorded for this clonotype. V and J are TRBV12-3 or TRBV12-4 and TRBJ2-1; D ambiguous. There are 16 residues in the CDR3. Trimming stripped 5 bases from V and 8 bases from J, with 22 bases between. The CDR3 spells CASSLPSATPTDEQFF. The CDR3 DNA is TGTGCCAGCAGTCTCCCAAGTGCCACCCCCACGGATGAGCAGTTCTTC.

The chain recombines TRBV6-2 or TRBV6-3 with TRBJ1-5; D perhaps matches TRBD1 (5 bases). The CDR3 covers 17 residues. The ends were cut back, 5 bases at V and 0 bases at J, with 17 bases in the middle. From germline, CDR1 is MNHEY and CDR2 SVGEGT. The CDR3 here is CASSLSAGIISNQPQHF. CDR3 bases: TGTGCCAGCAGTCTCAGCGCAGGGATCATTAGCAATCAGCCCCAGCATTTT.

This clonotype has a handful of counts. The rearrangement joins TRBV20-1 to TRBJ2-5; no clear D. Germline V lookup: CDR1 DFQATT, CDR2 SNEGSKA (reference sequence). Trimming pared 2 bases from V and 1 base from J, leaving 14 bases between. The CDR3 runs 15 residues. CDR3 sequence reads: CSARSYTTSQETQYF. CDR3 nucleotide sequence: TGCAGTGCTAGATCCTACACCACTTCCCAAGAGACCCAGTACTTC.

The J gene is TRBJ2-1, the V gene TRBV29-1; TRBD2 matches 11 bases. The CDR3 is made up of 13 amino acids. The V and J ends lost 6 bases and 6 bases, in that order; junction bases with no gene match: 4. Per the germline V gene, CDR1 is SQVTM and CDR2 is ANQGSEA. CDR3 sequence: CSVILAGANEQFF. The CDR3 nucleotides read TGCAGCGTCATACTAGCGGGGGCCAATGAGCAGTTCTTC.

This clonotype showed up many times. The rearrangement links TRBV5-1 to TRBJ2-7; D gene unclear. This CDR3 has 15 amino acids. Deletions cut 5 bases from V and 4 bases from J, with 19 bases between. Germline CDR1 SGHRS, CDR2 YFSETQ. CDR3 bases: TGCGCCAGCAGATTAGATGGGTCCATCCATTACGAGCAGTACTTC. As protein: CASRLDGSIHYEQYF.

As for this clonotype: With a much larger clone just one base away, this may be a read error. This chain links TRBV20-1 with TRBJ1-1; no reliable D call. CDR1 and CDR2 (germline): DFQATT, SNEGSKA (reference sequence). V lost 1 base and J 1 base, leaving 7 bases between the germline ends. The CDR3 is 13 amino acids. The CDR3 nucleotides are TGCAGTGCTAGAGTCAGGACGAACACTGAAGCTTTCTTT. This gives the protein CSARVRTNTEAFF.

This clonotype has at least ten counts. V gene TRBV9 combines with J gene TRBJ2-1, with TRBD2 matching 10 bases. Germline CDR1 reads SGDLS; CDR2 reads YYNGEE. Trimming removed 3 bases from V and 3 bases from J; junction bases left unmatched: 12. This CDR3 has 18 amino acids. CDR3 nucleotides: TGTGCCAGCAGCGCCGGGCCGTTTATAGCGGGGGGCTACAATGAGCAGTTCTTC. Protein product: CASSAGPFIAGGYNEQFF.

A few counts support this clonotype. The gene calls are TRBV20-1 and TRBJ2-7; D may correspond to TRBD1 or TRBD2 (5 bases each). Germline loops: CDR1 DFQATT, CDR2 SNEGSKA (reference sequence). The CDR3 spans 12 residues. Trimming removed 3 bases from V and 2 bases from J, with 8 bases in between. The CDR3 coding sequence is TGCAGTGCTAGTGAGGGACCCTACGAGCAGTACTTC. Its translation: CSASEGPYEQYF.

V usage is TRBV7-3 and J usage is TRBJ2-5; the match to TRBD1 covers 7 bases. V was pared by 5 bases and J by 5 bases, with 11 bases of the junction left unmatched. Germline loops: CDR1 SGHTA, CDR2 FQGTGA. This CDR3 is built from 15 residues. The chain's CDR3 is CASSPEGARGETQYF. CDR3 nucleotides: TGTGCCAGCAGCCCTGAGGGGGCGCGAGGGGAGACCCAGTACTTC. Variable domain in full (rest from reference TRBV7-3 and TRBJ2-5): GAGVSQTPSNKVTEKGKYVELRCDPISGHTALYWYRQSLGQGPEFLIYFQGTGAADDSGLPNDRFFAVRPEGSVSTLKIQRTERGDSAVYLCASSPEGARGETQYFGPGTRLLVL.

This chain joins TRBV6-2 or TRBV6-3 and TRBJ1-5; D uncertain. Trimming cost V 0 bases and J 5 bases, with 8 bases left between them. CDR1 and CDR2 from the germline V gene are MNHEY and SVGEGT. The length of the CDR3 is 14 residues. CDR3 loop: CASSYSTGYQPQHF. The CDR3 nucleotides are TGTGCCAGCAGTTACTCGACGGGTTATCAGCCCCAGCATTTT.

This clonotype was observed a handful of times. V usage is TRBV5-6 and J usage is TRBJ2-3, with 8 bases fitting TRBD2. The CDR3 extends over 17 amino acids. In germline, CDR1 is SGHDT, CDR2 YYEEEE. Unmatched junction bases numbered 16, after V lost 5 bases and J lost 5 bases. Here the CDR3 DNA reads TGTGCCAGCAGTCGGTCACCGGGACTAGTTCAGGGAGATACGCAGTATTTT. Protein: CASSRSPGLVQGDTQYF.

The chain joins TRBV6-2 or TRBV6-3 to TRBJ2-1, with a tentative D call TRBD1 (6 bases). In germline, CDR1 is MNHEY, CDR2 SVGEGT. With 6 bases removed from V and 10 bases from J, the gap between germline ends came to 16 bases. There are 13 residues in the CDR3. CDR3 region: CASRSDRFYEQFF. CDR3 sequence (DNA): TGTGCCAGCAGGTCGGACAGATTTTACGAGCAGTTCTTC.